This entry features one TCR beta chain sequence. These data belong to a study of blood T cell repertoires in COVID-19. Per germline, CDR1 LNHNV and CDR2 YYDKDF (reference sequence). The CDR3 contains 16 residues. Trimming left V 1 base short and J 6 bases short, with 18 bases between. Source study methods: Reference gene primer amplification yielded estimated nucleated cell counts. Profiled with immunoSEQ multiplex PCR; TCRdb holds only in-frame clones, not every one. V, J and clone size were drawn from that table, and D and trimming were deduced from the DNA. Of about 62,000 clones listed, under 80% were seen once; the top ten hold roughly 20%.

The J gene is TRBJ1-2, the V gene TRBV15; unclear D gene. Sample: peripheral blood. This sequence originates from a man aged 60 to 75 with acute or convalescent COVID-19. The CDR3 sequence is CATSRARSARSDGYTF. The CDR3 nucleotides read TGTGCCACCAGCAGAGCCCGGTCAGCTAGGTCGGATGGCTACACCTTC.